This note documents a single T cell receptor (beta chain) sequence. Antigen specificity is unknown. These data are taken from a study of cytomegalovirus exposure and HLA in healthy donors. In the study overall: Unique TCR beta sequences numbering 117 million came from 150 million to 200 million T cells in an earlier analysis.

General observations from the study: Among TCR sequences, most were rare, though some public TCRs appeared in many donors. The authors later found HLA-associated TCR beta chains more clonally expanded than equally common others.

Trimming removed 6 bases from V and 3 bases from J; junction bases left unmatched: 5. CDR3 length: 15 residues. Germline V gives CDR1 SNHLY, CDR2 FYNNEI. PCR was performed using 60 Vbeta and 13 Jbeta primers. Only in-frame clones appear in the TCRdb table, and some are missing; sequencing was by immunoSEQ multiplex PCR. Among 85,000 to 130,000 clones listed, under 80% were seen once. This receptor was obtained from a woman in her forties or fifties in good health and CMV-seropositive. This chain uses TRBV2 with TRBJ1-5; 10 nucleotides line up with TRBD1. The source material was PBMCs. DNA for the CDR3: TGTGCCAGCAGCCTGACAGGGGGCCCCAATCAGCCCCAGCATTTT. The encoded protein is CASSLTGGPNQPQHF.